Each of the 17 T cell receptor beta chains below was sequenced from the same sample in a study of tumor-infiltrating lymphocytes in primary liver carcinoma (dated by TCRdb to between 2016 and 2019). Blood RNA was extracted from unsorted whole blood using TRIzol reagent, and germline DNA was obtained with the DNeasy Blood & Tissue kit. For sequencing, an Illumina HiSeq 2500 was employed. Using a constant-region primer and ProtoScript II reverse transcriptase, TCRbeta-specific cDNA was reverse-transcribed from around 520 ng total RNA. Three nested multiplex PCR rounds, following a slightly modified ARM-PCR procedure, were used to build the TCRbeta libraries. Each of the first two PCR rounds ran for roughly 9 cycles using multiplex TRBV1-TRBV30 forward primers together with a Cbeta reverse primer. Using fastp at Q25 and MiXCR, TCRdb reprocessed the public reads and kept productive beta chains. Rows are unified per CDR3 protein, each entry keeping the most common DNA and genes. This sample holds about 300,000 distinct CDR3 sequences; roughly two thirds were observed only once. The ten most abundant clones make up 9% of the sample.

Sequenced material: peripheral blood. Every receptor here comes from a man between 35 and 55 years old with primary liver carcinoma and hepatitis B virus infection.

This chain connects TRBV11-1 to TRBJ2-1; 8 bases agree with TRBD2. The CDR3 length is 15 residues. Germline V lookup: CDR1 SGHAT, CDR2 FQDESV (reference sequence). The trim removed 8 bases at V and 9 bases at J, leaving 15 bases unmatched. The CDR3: CASGMGLVGVFEQFF. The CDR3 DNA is TGTGCCAGCGGCATGGGACTAGTGGGAGTCTTTGAGCAGTTCTTC.

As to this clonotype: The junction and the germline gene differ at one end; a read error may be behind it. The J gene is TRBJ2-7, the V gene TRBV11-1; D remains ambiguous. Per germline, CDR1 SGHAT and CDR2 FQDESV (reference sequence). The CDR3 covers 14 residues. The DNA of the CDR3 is TGTGCCAGCAGCTTAGAAGACTCATCCTACAAGCAGTACTTC. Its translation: CASSLEDSSYKQYF.

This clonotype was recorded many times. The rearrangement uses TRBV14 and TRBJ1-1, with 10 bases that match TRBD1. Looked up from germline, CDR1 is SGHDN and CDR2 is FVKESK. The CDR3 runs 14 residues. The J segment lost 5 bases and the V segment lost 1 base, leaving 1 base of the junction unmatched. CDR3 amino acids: CASSQGQGATEAFF. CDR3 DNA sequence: TGTGCCAGCAGCCAAGGACAGGGGGCGACTGAAGCTTTCTTT.

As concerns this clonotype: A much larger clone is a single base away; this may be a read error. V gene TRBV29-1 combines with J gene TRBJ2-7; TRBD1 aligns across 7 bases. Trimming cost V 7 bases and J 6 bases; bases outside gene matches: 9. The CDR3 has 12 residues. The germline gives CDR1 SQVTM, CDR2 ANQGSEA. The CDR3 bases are TGCAGCGCGGGCGGAACAGGGGCCGAGCAGTACTTC. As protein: CSAGGTGAEQYF.

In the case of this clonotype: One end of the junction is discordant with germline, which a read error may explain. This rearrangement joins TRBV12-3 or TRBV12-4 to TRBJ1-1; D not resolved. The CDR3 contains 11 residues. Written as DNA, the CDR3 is TGTGTCAGCCAGCGTATGGGTGAAGCTTTCTTT. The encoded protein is CVSQRMGEAFF.

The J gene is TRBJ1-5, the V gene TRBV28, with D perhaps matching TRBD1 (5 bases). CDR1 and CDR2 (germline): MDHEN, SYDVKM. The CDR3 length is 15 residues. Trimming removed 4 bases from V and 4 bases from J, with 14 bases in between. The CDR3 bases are TGTGCCAGCAGTTCCCCGGGGGTAGAGAATCAGCCCCAGCATTTT. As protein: CASSSPGVENQPQHF. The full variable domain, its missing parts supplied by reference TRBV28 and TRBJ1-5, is DVKVTQSSRYLVKRTGEKVFLECVQDMDHENMFWYRQDPGLGLRLIYFSYDVKMKEKGDIPEGYSVSREKKERFSLILESASTNQTSMYLCASSSPGVENQPQHFGDGTRLSIL.

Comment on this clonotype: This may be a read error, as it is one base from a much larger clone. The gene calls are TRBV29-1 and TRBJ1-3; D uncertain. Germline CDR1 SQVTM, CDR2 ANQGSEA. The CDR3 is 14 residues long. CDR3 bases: TGCAGCGTATCGCCAAGTCCTTCTGGAAACACCACATATTTT. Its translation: CSVSPSPSGNTTYF. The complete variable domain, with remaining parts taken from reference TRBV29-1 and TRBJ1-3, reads SAVISQKPSRDICQRGTSLTIQCQVDSQVTMMFWYRQQPGQSLTLIATANQGSEATYESGFVIDKFPISRPNLTFSTLTVSNMSPEDSSIYLCSVSPSPSGNTTYFGEGSWLTVV.

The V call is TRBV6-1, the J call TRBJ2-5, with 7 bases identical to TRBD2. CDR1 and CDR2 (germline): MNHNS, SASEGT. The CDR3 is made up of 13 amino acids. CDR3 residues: CVSSLAAQETQYF. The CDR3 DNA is TGTGTTAGCAGCCTAGCGGCTCAAGAGACCCAGTACTTC.

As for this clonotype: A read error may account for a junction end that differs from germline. The CDR3 DNA reads as TGTGCCAGCAGCCGACTAGCGGGAGGCAATGTGCAGTTCTTC. Translation: CASSRLAGGNVQFF. The chain links TRBV6-6 to TRBJ2-1; 13 bases fit TRBD2. Germline CDR1 and CDR2: MNHNY and SVGAGI (reference sequence). The CDR3 runs 14 residues.

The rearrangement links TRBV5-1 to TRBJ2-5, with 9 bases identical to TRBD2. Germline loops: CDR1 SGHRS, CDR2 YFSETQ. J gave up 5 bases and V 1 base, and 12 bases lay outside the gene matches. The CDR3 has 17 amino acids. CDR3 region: CASSLRASGTMDETQYF. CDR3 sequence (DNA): TGCGCCAGCAGCTTGCGGGCTAGCGGGACAATGGATGAGACCCAGTACTTC. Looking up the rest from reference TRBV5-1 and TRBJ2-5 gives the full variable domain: KAGVTQTPRYLIKTRGQQVTLSCSPISGHRSVSWYQQTPGQGLQFLFEYFSETQRNKGNFPGRFSGRQFSNSRSEMNVSTLELGDSALYLCASSLRASGTMDETQYFGPGTRLLVL.

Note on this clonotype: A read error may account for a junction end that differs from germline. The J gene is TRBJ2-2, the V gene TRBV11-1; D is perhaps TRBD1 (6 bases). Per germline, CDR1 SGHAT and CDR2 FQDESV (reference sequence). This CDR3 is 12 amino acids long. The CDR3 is CDSSQGSGELFF. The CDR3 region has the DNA TGTGACAGCAGCCAGGGGTCTGGGGAGCTGTTTTTT.

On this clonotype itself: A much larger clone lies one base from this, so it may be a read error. CDR3 DNA sequence: TGTGCCAGCAGTTACTCGACAGGGAACTCTGAAGCTTTCTTT. Translation: CASSYSTGNSEAFF. The chain links TRBV6-8 to TRBJ1-1; 7 bases align to TRBD1. The CDR3 spans 14 residues. CDR1 and CDR2 from the germline V gene are MNHGY and SAAAGT.

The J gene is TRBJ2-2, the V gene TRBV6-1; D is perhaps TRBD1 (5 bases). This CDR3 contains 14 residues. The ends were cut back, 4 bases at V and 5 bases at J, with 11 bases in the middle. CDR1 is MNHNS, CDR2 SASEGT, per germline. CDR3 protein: CASSGVAGTGELFF. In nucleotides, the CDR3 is TGTGCCAGCAGTGGAGTCGCAGGGACCGGGGAGCTGTTTTTT.

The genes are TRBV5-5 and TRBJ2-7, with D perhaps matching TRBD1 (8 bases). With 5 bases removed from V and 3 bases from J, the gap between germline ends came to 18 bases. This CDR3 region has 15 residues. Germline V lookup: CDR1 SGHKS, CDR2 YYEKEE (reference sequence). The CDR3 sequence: CASSYRGGEFYEQYF. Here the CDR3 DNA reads TGTGCCAGCAGTTACAGGGGGGGGGAATTCTACGAGCAGTACTTC.

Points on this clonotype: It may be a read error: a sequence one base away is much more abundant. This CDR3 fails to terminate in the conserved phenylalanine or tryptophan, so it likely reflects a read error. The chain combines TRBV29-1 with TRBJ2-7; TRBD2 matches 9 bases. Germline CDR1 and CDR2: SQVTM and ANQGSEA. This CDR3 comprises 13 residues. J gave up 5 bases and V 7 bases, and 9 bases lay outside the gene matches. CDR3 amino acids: CSGDSGSGNEQYL. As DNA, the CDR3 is TGCAGCGGGGATAGCGGGAGTGGCAACGAGCAGTACCTC.

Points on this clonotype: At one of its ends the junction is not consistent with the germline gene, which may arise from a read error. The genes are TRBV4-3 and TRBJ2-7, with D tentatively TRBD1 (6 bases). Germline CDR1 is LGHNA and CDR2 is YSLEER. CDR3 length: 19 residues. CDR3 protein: CTSSLEDPPHRAGSYEQYF. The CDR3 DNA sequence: TGCACCAGCAGCCTAGAGGATCCCCCCCACAGGGCCGGTTCTTACGAGCAGTACTTC.

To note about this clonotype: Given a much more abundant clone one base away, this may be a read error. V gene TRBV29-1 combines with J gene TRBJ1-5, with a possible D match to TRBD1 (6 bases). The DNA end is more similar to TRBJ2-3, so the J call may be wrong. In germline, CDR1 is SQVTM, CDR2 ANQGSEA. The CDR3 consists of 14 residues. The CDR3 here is CSVELAGVGQPQYF. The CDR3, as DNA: TGCAGCGTTGAGTTGGCAGGGGTCGGGCAGCCCCAGTATTTT.